This is a list of T cell receptor beta chains from one sample in a study of cytomegalovirus exposure and HLA in healthy donors. The repertoire was sequenced with immunoSEQ multiplex PCR; TCRdb's copy has only in-frame clones and lacks some. The repertoire holds tens of thousands of clones, with around 80% as singletons. Input material: PBMCs. Source of these receptors: a male donor in good health and CMV-seropositive. Each CDR3 is given with its conserved first and last residue. D genes are given only for firm matches. The size entry is marked missing in some rows and otherwise reads once, few, many or a size class.

>TRBV28|-|TRBJ1-2|-
TGTGCCAGCATCCCGGACACCTACTATGGCTACACCTTC
CASIPDTYYGYTF
>TRBV7-2|once|TRBJ2-3|-
TGTGCCAGCAGCTTACAGGGGCCCAGCACAGATACGCAGTATTTT
CASSLQGPSTDTQYF
>TRBV6-5|-|TRBJ2-2|TRBD1
TGTGCCAGCAGTTTTACAGGGGCCGGGGAGCTGTTTTTT
CASSFTGAGELFF
>TRBV7-9|-|TRBJ1-2|-
TGTTCCAGCAGCTTAGGGGACTTACCAAGATTCTTTAGCTATGGCTACACCTTC
CSSSLGDLPRFFSYGYTF
>TRBV2|-|TRBJ1-1|TRBD1
TGTGCCAGCAGAGGACAGGGGATGAACACTGAAGCTTTCTTT
CASRGQGMNTEAFF
>TRBV4-2|-|TRBJ2-7|TRBD2
TGTGCCAGCAGCCAAGCCCCTACTAGCGGGGGGACCCATGGGGTCTCCTACGAGCAGTACTTC
CASSQAPTSGGTHGVSYEQYF
>TRBV5-1|-|TRBJ2-2|-
TGCGCCAGCAGCTTGGAGCGGCACACCGGGGAGCTGTTTTTT
CASSLERHTGELFF
>TRBV7-9|-|TRBJ2-5|-
TGTGCCAGCAGCTTTGGGCGGGCCGACGGGGAGACCCAGTACTTC
CASSFGRADGETQYF
>TRBV5-4|-|TRBJ2-5|TRBD1
TGTGCCAGCCGCGACGCTACAGGGGCTGAGACCCAGTACTTC
CASRDATGAETQYF
>TRBV9|-|TRBJ1-4|TRBD1
TGTGCCAGCAGCCTAGGACAGGGGACTGAAAAACTGTTTTTT
CASSLGQGTEKLFF
>TRBV2|-|TRBJ2-1|-
TGTGCCAGCGGGGAGTACAATGAGCAGTTCTTC
CASGEYNEQFF
>TRBV9|few|TRBJ2-1|TRBD2
TGTGCCAGCAGCGTAGGGTCCGGGGGGGACTACAATGAGCAGTTCTTC
CASSVGSGGDYNEQFF
>TRBV19|once|TRBJ1-1|-
TGTGCCAGTAGCCTCCCCCTTGGGGCGGCCGGTGAAGCTTTCTTT
CASSLPLGAAGEAFF
>TRBV30|-|TRBJ2-2|TRBD1
TGTGCCTGGAGTTCTCCCGGGACAGGGAACACCGGGGAGCTGTTTTTT
CAWSSPGTGNTGELFF
>TRBV28|-|TRBJ1-5|-
TGTGCCAGCAGTTTCCAATCCTTCGGGTTTAGCAATCAGCCCCAGCATTTT
CASSFQSFGFSNQPQHF
>TRBV12-5|once|TRBJ2-1|TRBD1
TGTGCTAGTGGTTTGCTACTGGGACAGGGATCGTGGAATGAGCAGTTCTTC
CASGLLLGQGSWNEQFF
>TRBV6-5|few|TRBJ2-7|-
TGTGCCAGCAGCAAGACACGGCGTGAGGAGCAGTACTTC
CASSKTRREEQYF
>TRBV10-3|few|TRBJ1-1|-
TGTGCCATCAGTGACAGGGGATCGAACACTGAAGCTTTCTTT
CAISDRGSNTEAFF
>TRBV19|-|TRBJ1-2|TRBD1
TGTGCCAGTAGTATCGGACAGGGAGCTGGCTACACCTTC
CASSIGQGAGYTF
>TRBV6-5|few|TRBJ1-1|-
TGTGCCAGCAGTTACTCGAGGCTTCCGAACACTGAAGCTTTCTTT
CASSYSRLPNTEAFF
>TRBV19|-|TRBJ1-3|TRBD1
TGTGCCAGTAGGCCTGGGGACAGCCTCTCTGGAAACACCATATATTTT
CASRPGDSLSGNTIYF
>TRBV27|-|TRBJ2-7|TRBD2
TGTGCCAGCAGTTCCGGACTAGCGGGAGCCTACGAGCAGTACTTC
CASSSGLAGAYEQYF
>TRBV19|-|TRBJ2-2|TRBD1
TGTGCCAGTAGCAGGGACAGCCCCACCGGGGAGCTGTTTTTT
CASSRDSPTGELFF
>TRBV28|-|TRBJ2-2|-
TGTGCCGGGCGGAGGGGCACCGGGGAGCTGTTTTTT
CAGRRGTGELFF
>TRBV19|few|TRBJ1-3|-
TGTGCCAGTAACCCTTCCAGAGGATATGGAAACACCATATATTTT
CASNPSRGYGNTIYF
>TRBV10-1|-|TRBJ2-5|TRBD2
TGCGCCAGCAGAAGACTAGCGGGGGGTCAAGAGACCCAGTACTTC
CASRRLAGGQETQYF
>TRBV30|-|TRBJ1-5|-
TGTGCCTGGAGCAACAGGGGCAATCAGCCCCAGCATTTT
CAWSNRGNQPQHF
>TRBV27|-|TRBJ2-3|-
TGTGCCAGCAGTTCCACTCTTTTTCAACTTCTCACAGATACGCAGTATTTT
CASSSTLFQLLTDTQYF
>TRBV19|-|TRBJ2-7|-
TGTGCCAGTAGTATGCAGTCAGGCTACGAGCAGTACTTC
CASSMQSGYEQYF
>TRBV30|large|TRBJ1-4|TRBD1
TGTGCCTGGAGTGGGGACAGGGCACAGGAAAAACTGTTTTTT
CAWSGDRAQEKLFF
>TRBV6-5|-|TRBJ2-1|TRBD2
TGTGCCAGCAGTTCGGGGGGGGCGGGGAGAAATGAGCAGTTCTTC
CASSSGGAGRNEQFF
>TRBV9|once|TRBJ2-1|-
TGTGCCAGTCACGGACTACCCAACAATGAGCAGTTCTTC
CASHGLPNNEQFF
>TRBV19|-|TRBJ2-7|-
TGTGCCAGTAGTATAAAAAGCGGATACGAGCAGTACTTC
CASSIKSGYEQYF
>TRBV6-5|few|TRBJ2-7|TRBD1
TGTGCCAGCAGTTATGACAGGGAGCGCTACGAGCAGTACTTC
CASSYDRERYEQYF
>TRBV30|-|TRBJ2-5|-
TGTGCCAGTAGCGGACGTAGAGAGACCCAGTACTTC
CASSGRRETQYF
>TRBV2|-|TRBJ2-5|TRBD2
TGTGCCAGCAGCCCCCTACTAGCGGGGGAAGAGACCCAGTACTTC
CASSPLLAGEETQYF
>TRBV5-1|few|TRBJ2-1|TRBD2
TGCGCCAGCAGCTTGGCTAGCGGGAGCTCCTACAATGAGCAGTTCTTC
CASSLASGSSYNEQFF
>TRBV30|-|TRBJ1-2|-
TGTGCCTGGAGTGCCGGGGGTAACTATGGCTACACCTTC
CAWSAGGNYGYTF
>TRBV27|-|TRBJ2-1|TRBD2
TGTGCCAGCAGTCCCACCGGGACTAGCGGCTACAATGAGCAGTTCTTC
CASSPTGTSGYNEQFF
>TRBV27|-|TRBJ2-1|-
TGTGCCAGCAGTCAAAACAATGAGCAGTTCTTC
CASSQNNEQFF
>TRBV5-4|-|TRBJ2-3|TRBD2
TGTGCCAGCAGCTGGGGGACTAGCGGGGGAAGCTCTAGCACAGATACGCAGTATTTT
CASSWGTSGGSSSTDTQYF